These 15 T cell receptor beta chains came from one sample sequenced in a study of T cells in Graves' hyperthyroidism and ophthalmopathy. Regions amplified from RNA transcripts were the TCR beta CDR3 regions. TCR CDR3 regions were first amplified by RT-PCR with HTBI primers. TCRdb re-analysed the multiplex PCR reads in MiXCR, keeping a single row per CDR3 protein. The table has about 690,000 distinct CDR3 sequences, approximately 15% seen once. The sequenced material came from blood. The receptor source for this set is a man between 50 and 59 years old with Graves' hyperthyroidism.

This clonotype was detected many times. The chain has TRBV2 and TRBJ2-1; 7 nucleotides agree with TRBD1. The CDR3 runs 12 residues. Germline V lookup: CDR1 SNHLY, CDR2 FYNNEI. V shed 6 bases, J shed 7 bases, and the junction held 3 bases outside the gene matches. The CDR3 DNA is TGTGCCAGCAGGCTGACAGGGAATGAGCAGTTCTTC. Translated: CASRLTGNEQFF. The entire variable domain, with the rest obtained from reference TRBV2 and TRBJ2-1, is as follows: EPEVTQTPSHQVTQMGQEVILRCVPISNHLYFYWYRQILGQKVEFLVSFYNNEISEKSEIFDDQFSVERPDGSNFTLKIRSTKLEDSAMYFCASRLTGNEQFFGPGTRLTVL.

This clonotype was seen repeatedly, ten times or more. V and J are TRBV10-3 and TRBJ2-1, with TRBD2 identical over 8 bases. The CDR3 extends over 12 amino acids. Trimming took 9 bases from V and 5 from J; bases not matched to a gene: 3. The germline CDR1 and CDR2 sequences are ENHRY and SYGVKD. The CDR3 nucleotides are TGTGCCATAGCGGGAGAGAACAATGAGCAGTTCTTC. Translating gives CAIAGENNEQFF.

This clonotype was recorded at least ten times. The V call is TRBV11-3, the J call TRBJ2-1; a weak D match, TRBD1 (5 bases). This CDR3 has 14 amino acids. V was shortened by 1 base and J by 9 bases, with 13 bases between the two germline ends. Germline-derived CDR1 and CDR2 are SGHNT and YENEEA. As DNA, the CDR3 is TGTGCCAGCAGCTTAGGCCAGGGCTTGGGTGAGCAGTTCTTC. It is translated as CASSLGQGLGEQFF.

J is TRBJ2-7 and V is TRBV5-1, with 7 bases identical to TRBD1. Looked up from germline, CDR1 is SGHRS and CDR2 is YFSETQ. This CDR3 region has 17 residues. After removal of 2 bases from V and 1 base from J, the junction contained 12 bases not matched to a gene. This CDR3 reads CASSFPPGQLTSYEQYF. The DNA for the CDR3 is TGCGCCAGCAGCTTCCCACCGGGACAGCTTACTTCCTACGAGCAGTACTTC.

This clonotype was detected a few times. This rearrangement joins TRBV28 to TRBJ2-1, with 11 bases lining up with TRBD2. The CDR3 totals 18 residues. J lost 1 base, V lost 1 base, and 6 bases had no gene match. Looked up from germline, CDR1 is MDHEN and CDR2 is SYDVKM. The CDR3 loop reads CASSLSTSGSESYNEQFF. CDR3 DNA sequence: TGTGCCAGCAGTTTATCCACTAGCGGGAGTGAGTCCTACAATGAGCAGTTCTTC.

This clonotype was recorded at least ten times. The V and J genes are TRBV27 and TRBJ2-7; D is perhaps TRBD2 (5 bases). Germline CDR1 MNHEY, CDR2 SMNVEV (reference sequence). Trimming pared 2 bases from V and 7 bases from J, leaving 12 bases between. The CDR3 is made up of 13 amino acids. CDR3 amino acids: CASSLGLDVEQYF. CDR3 coding DNA: TGTGCCAGCAGTTTAGGACTGGATGTGGAGCAGTACTTC.

This clonotype occurred a few times. The chain joins TRBV3-1 to TRBJ1-1; D unclear. Germline CDR1 reads LGHDT; CDR2 reads YNNKEL (reference sequence). V lost 4 bases and J 8 bases, leaving 11 bases between the germline ends. The CDR3 contains 12 residues. The CDR3 protein is CASSRPGEEAFF. Written as DNA, the CDR3 is TGTGCCAGCAGCCGGCCGGGAGAAGAAGCTTTCTTT. The full variable domain, completed using reference TRBV3-1 and TRBJ1-1, is DTAVSQTPKYLVTQMGNDKSIKCEQNLGHDTMYWYKQDSKKFLKIMFSYNNKELIINETVPNRFSPKSPDKAHLNLHINSLELGDSAVYFCASSRPGEEAFFGQGTRLTVV.

This chain links TRBV11-3 with TRBJ2-1; 7 bases are a match to TRBD2. The ends lost 4 bases at V and 5 bases at J; junction bases unmatched: 17. Looked up from germline, CDR1 is SGHNT and CDR2 is YENEEA. The CDR3 is made up of 18 amino acids. CDR3 coding DNA: TGTGCCAGCAGCTCCTCCTTTGGGCGGGAGAGGCTCGACAATGAGCAGTTCTTC. Protein product: CASSSSFGRERLDNEQFF.

This clonotype was recorded many times. The V and J genes are TRBV6-1 and TRBJ2-7; D is possibly TRBD2 (7 bases). Trimming left V 6 bases short and J 5 bases short, with 17 bases between. The V gene's germline CDR1 is MNHNS and CDR2 SASEGT. CDR3 size: 14 residues. CDR3 nucleotide sequence: TGTGCCAGCAGGAGGGGGAGGGACACCGACGAGCAGTACTTC. It encodes CASRRGRDTDEQYF.

This clonotype was counted at least ten times. The V call is TRBV12-3 or TRBV12-4, the J call TRBJ2-7; D might be TRBD1 (6 bases). The CDR3 contains 15 residues. V was pared by 7 bases and J by 0 bases, with 16 bases between. In nucleotides, the CDR3 is TGTGCCAGCAACAACGGGGACATCCTCTCCTACGAGCAGTACTTC. Its translation is CASNNGDILSYEQYF.

This clonotype showed up many times. This chain uses TRBV11-3 with TRBJ2-2; no reliable D call. Trimming shortened V by 5 bases and J by 4 bases, and 8 bases separated the two germline ends. Germline V gives CDR1 SGHNT, CDR2 YENEEA. The CDR3 extends over 13 amino acids. CDR3 sequence: CASSLLVTGELFF. CDR3 coding DNA: TGTGCCAGCAGCCTCTTGGTCACCGGGGAGCTGTTTTTT.

Ten or more counts support this clonotype. The chain links TRBV30 to TRBJ2-7; D may be TRBD2 (6 bases). This CDR3 has 13 amino acids. Germline CDR1 and CDR2: GTSNPN and SVGIG (reference sequence). Between the trimmed V and J ends, which lost 2 bases and 0 bases, there was a span of 8 bases. CDR3 loop: CAWSIAVSYEQYF. The CDR3 DNA follows: TGTGCCTGGAGTATAGCGGTCTCCTACGAGCAGTACTTC.

This clonotype was seen more than once but under ten times. The CDR3 protein is CASSLGVPGANEQFF. For the CDR3, the DNA is TGCGCCAGCAGCTTGGGGGTTCCAGGGGCAAATGAGCAGTTCTTC. The genes are TRBV5-1 and TRBJ2-1, with TRBD1 as a possible D gene (6 bases). The CDR3 consists of 15 residues. Per germline, CDR1 SGHRS and CDR2 YFSETQ. Trimming removed 0 bases at V and 7 bases at J, with 14 bases between.

In regard to this clonotype: A much larger clone sits a single nucleotide away, making a read error possible. This chain connects TRBV7-9 to TRBJ2-5; D is ambiguous. This CDR3 comprises 12 residues. CDR1 and CDR2 (germline): SEHNR, FQNEAQ (reference sequence). The CDR3: CASSLMQETRYF. The CDR3 DNA follows: TGTGCCAGCAGCTTAATGCAAGAGACCCGGTACTTC.

In its sample, this clonotype was seen many times. The chain recombines TRBV5-1 with TRBJ1-2; D is possibly TRBD1 (5 bases). The germline V gene has CDR1 SGHRS and CDR2 YFSETQ. This CDR3 has 16 residues. Trimming stripped 3 bases from V and 4 bases from J, with 19 bases between. CDR3 sequence reads: CASSYKDDWGSYGYTF. Here the CDR3 DNA reads TGCGCCAGCAGCTACAAGGATGACTGGGGGAGCTATGGCTACACCTTC.